This is a list of T cell receptor beta chains from one sample in a study of blood T cell repertoires in COVID-19. Using immunoSEQ multiplex PCR, the repertoire was profiled, and TCRdb retains in-frame clones only, with some absent. The sample lists about 80,000 clones, around 90% occurring once. The sequencing sample was made of peripheral blood. All receptors derive from a woman older than 75 with active or convalescent COVID-19. CDR3s include the opening cysteine and the closing phenylalanine or tryptophan. A D gene is named only where the DNA matches it firmly. Expanded clones get a size class; other rows say once, few or many, or leave the size out.

size	V	J	D	CDR3	DNA
NA	TRBV5-1	TRBJ2-2	TRBD1	CASTPPGQGWTGELFF	TGCGCCAGCACTCCTCCCGGACAGGGGTGGACCGGGGAGCTGTTTTTT
NA	TRBV5-1	TRBJ1-1	TRBD1	CASSSILTGTGPTEAFF	TGCGCCAGCAGCTCAATCCTTACCGGGACAGGGCCCACTGAAGCTTTCTTT
NA	TRBV19	TRBJ1-2	NA	CASNPSLSGDYGYTF	TGTGCCAGTAATCCCTCTCTCTCCGGGGACTATGGCTACACCTTC
NA	TRBV12-3/TRBV12-4	TRBJ2-3	TRBD2	CASSPGRTDTQYF	TGTGCCAGCAGCCCCGGGAGGACAGATACGCAGTATTTT
NA	TRBV7-9	TRBJ2-3	NA	CASSPQLLPPTDTQYF	TGTGCCAGCAGCCCACAGCTACTCCCACCCACAGATACGCAGTATTTT
NA	TRBV5-6	TRBJ1-2	NA	CASSSYRTGRGYGYTF	TGTGCCAGCAGCTCCTACCGAACAGGGAGAGGCTATGGCTACACCTTC
NA	TRBV9	TRBJ2-1	TRBD1	CASSVAPDRSNEQFF	TGTGCCAGCAGCGTAGCCCCGGACAGGTCGAATGAGCAGTTCTTC
NA	TRBV2	TRBJ1-1	TRBD1	CASFLTPGQEAFF	TGTGCCAGCTTTCTCACCCCGGGACAGGAAGCTTTCTTT
NA	TRBV18	TRBJ2-1	NA	CASSPTSGEQFF	TGTGCCAGCTCACCGACAAGCGGTGAGCAGTTCTTC
NA	TRBV21-1	TRBJ1-5	NA	CASSKSGHFRAQHF	TGTGCCAGCAGCAAATCGGGACACTTTAGGGCCCAGCATTTT
NA	TRBV18	TRBJ2-6	TRBD1	CASSKVDRGGGANVLTF	TGTGCCAGCTCCAAAGTCGACAGGGGTGGTGGGGCCAACGTCCTGACTTTC
NA	TRBV27	TRBJ2-7	TRBD1	CASSVTGTGLYEQYF	TGTGCCAGCAGTGTAACCGGGACAGGGCTCTACGAGCAGTACTTC
NA	TRBV28	TRBJ2-5	NA	CASSLSRSQETQYF	TGTGCCAGCAGTTTGAGTAGGAGCCAAGAGACCCAGTACTTC
NA	TRBV3-1/TRBV3-2	TRBJ1-6	NA	CASSPQRYNSPLHF	TGTGCCAGCAGCCCGCAGCGCTATAATTCACCCCTCCACTTT
NA	TRBV12-3/TRBV12-4	TRBJ2-3	TRBD1	CASSSIRTGPQYF	TGTGCCAGCAGTTCCATTAGGACAGGGCCGCAGTATTTT
NA	TRBV29-1	TRBJ1-1	TRBD1	CSVWGLQGAGTEAFF	TGCAGCGTTTGGGGCCTACAGGGGGCCGGCACTGAAGCTTTCTTT
NA	TRBV14	TRBJ2-2	NA	CASSQDLSGELFF	TGTGCCAGCAGCCAAGATCTAAGCGGGGAGCTGTTTTTT
NA	TRBV23-1	TRBJ2-3	NA	CASSQSRVETDTQYF	TGCGCCAGCAGTCAATCGAGGGTGGAGACAGATACGCAGTATTTT
NA	TRBV5-8	TRBJ2-7	TRBD1	CASLGDRVYEQYF	TGTGCCAGCCTAGGAGACAGGGTGTACGAGCAGTACTTC
NA	TRBV6-6	TRBJ2-7	NA	CASRISRGGVDEQYF	TGTGCCAGCAGGATCTCCAGAGGGGGGGTCGACGAGCAGTACTTC
NA	TRBV27	TRBJ2-1	TRBD2	CASSSRTSGSEVF	TGTGCCAGCAGTTCAAGGACTAGCGGGAGTGAGGTCTTC
NA	TRBV5-1	TRBJ2-3	TRBD2	CASSLAGGGDTQYF	TGCGCCAGCAGCTTAGCGGGAGGAGGGGATACGCAGTATTTT
NA	TRBV19	TRBJ1-3	TRBD1	CASRFDRGSGNTIYF	TGTGCCAGTAGATTCGACAGGGGGTCTGGAAACACCATATATTTT
NA	TRBV4-2	TRBJ2-7	NA	CASSQELSFLEQYF	TGTGCCAGCAGCCAAGAGTTGTCCTTTTTGGAGCAGTACTTC
NA	TRBV28	TRBJ1-2	TRBD1	CASSPSGQGERYGYTF	TGTGCCAGCAGTCCCTCGGGACAGGGGGAACGGTATGGCTACACCTTC
NA	TRBV4-1	TRBJ1-6	TRBD1	CASSQESGRGNSPLHF	TGCGCCAGCAGCCAAGAATCGGGCAGGGGGAATTCACCCCTCCACTTT
NA	TRBV2	TRBJ2-5	TRBD2	CASSVRLAGETQYF	TGTGCCAGCAGTGTGCGGCTAGCGGGAGAGACCCAGTACTTC
NA	TRBV5-8	TRBJ1-3	NA	CASSFRGASGGNTIYF	TGTGCCAGCAGCTTTCGGGGGGCGTCAGGTGGAAACACCATATATTTT
NA	TRBV10-3	TRBJ2-5	TRBD2	CAISILAGEPRAQYF	TGTGCCATCAGTATACTAGCGGGGGAACCGAGGGCCCAGTACTTC
NA	TRBV19	TRBJ2-2	TRBD2	CASSILAGGTGELFF	TGTGCCAGTAGTATCCTAGCGGGAGGAACCGGGGAGCTGTTTTTT
NA	TRBV5-6	TRBJ2-2	TRBD2	CASSFLAGGGGELFF	TGTGCCAGCAGCTTCCTAGCCGGCGGGGGCGGGGAGCTGTTTTTT
NA	TRBV4-3	TRBJ2-2	TRBD2	CASSPSGGAGELFF	TGCGCCAGCAGCCCCAGCGGGGGGGCCGGGGAGCTGTTTTTT
NA	TRBV7-6	TRBJ2-5	NA	CASSLGTSIQETQYF	TGTGCCAGCAGCCTGGGTACTAGTATCCAAGAGACCCAGTACTTC
once	TRBV2	TRBJ1-5	NA	CASTEQGGVQPQHF	TGTGCCAGCACGGAACAGGGTGGCGTACAGCCCCAGCATTTT
NA	TRBV5-6	TRBJ1-1	NA	CASSLVSDTEAFF	TGTGCCAGCAGCTTGGTTTCCGACACTGAAGCTTTCTTT
NA	TRBV2	TRBJ1-5	NA	CASSDKGGYQPQHF	TGTGCCAGCAGTGATAAAGGGGGATATCAGCCCCAGCATTTT
NA	TRBV5-1	TRBJ1-1	TRBD1	CASSPAGTGVNTEAFF	TGCGCCAGCAGCCCGGCTGGGACAGGGGTGAACACTGAAGCTTTCTTT
NA	TRBV18	TRBJ2-1	TRBD1	CASSPLLWTGQKEQFF	TGTGCCAGCTCACCACTCCTGTGGACAGGCCAAAAGGAGCAGTTCTTC
NA	TRBV21-1	TRBJ2-7	NA	CAGLRGEGYEQYF	TGTGCCGGTCTTCGGGGAGAAGGCTACGAGCAGTACTTC
NA	TRBV27	TRBJ1-4	NA	CASSWSWTVVNEKLFF	TGTGCCAGCAGTTGGAGTTGGACAGTCGTCAATGAAAAACTGTTTTTT
NA	TRBV7-9	TRBJ2-5	NA	CASSLGRVGARYQETQYF	TGTGCCAGCAGCTTAGGAAGGGTGGGGGCAAGGTACCAAGAGACCCAGTACTTC
NA	TRBV5-4	TRBJ2-1	TRBD2	CASSPGLAVYNEQFF	TGTGCCAGCAGCCCGGGACTAGCGGTCTACAATGAGCAGTTCTTC
NA	TRBV29-1	TRBJ1-2	TRBD1	CSVYRGRNDGYTF	TGCAGCGTATACAGGGGGCGTAACGATGGCTACACCTTC
NA	TRBV19	TRBJ2-7	NA	CASSADSYEQYF	TGTGCCAGTAGTGCGGACAGCTACGAGCAGTACTTC
NA	TRBV24-1	TRBJ1-1	NA	CATSDGTNKRTEAFF	TGTGCCACCAGTGACGGCACAAACAAGAGGACTGAAGCTTTCTTT
NA	TRBV29-1	TRBJ2-7	TRBD2	CSVEPREDDEQYF	TGCAGCGTTGAACCTCGGGAGGACGACGAGCAGTACTTC
NA	TRBV6-5	TRBJ1-4	NA	CASSYGQGFNEKLFF	TGTGCCAGCAGTTACGGGCAGGGGTTTAATGAAAAACTGTTTTTT
NA	TRBV28	TRBJ1-6	NA	CASSLRQSNSPLHF	TGTGCCAGCAGTCTACGACAGTCCAATTCACCCCTCCACTTT
NA	TRBV19	TRBJ2-1	TRBD2	CASSIYLRELGNEQFF	TGTGCCAGTAGTATCTATTTGCGGGAGCTCGGAAATGAGCAGTTCTTC
NA	TRBV5-1	TRBJ2-1	TRBD2	CASSLAGREGRGNEQFF	TGCGCCAGCAGCTTGGCGGGACGGGAGGGCCGAGGGAATGAGCAGTTCTTC
NA	TRBV28	TRBJ2-3	TRBD1	CASSLPGGYTQYF	TGTGCCAGCAGTTTACCAGGGGGATATACGCAGTATTTT
once	TRBV29-1	TRBJ1-2	TRBD1	CSVGTDTNYGYTF	TGCAGCGTGGGGACAGACACTAACTATGGCTACACCTTC